This T cell receptor (beta chain) is from a study of blood T cells in healthy people across ages (dated by TCRdb to between 2014 and 2017). Context from the whole study: In model experiments, roughly one uniquely barcoded TCR beta cDNA molecule per two T cells was captured by template switching. Donors of different ages were randomly distributed across sequencing lanes to avoid experimental bias. Donors were grouped into four age groups: young (average approximately 15 years), middle-aged (around 39), aged (about 60) and long-lived (just over 80). For two donors (one aged 18 to 29 and one aged 80 or older), the study analyzed two additional independent replicas of 1 million unique cDNA reads from the same blood draw. The study measured age-related changes in TCR beta repertoire diversity using deep sequencing normalized with unique cDNA molecular identifiers.

In its sample, this clonotype was seen many times. Its antigen has not been determined. Base qualities are not recorded, but no much larger clone differs from it by a single base. The germline V gene (reference sequence) sets CDR1 to DFQATT and CDR2 to SNEGSKA. V has 5 bases trimmed and J has 6 bases trimmed; junction bases matching no gene number 11. The CDR3 runs 15 residues from the cysteine to the phenylalanine. Just the 45-base CDR3 DNA is kept, in frame starting at base 1. Donors were under 40 systemically healthy Caucasian individuals from Russia aged roughly 6 to 95 years. Around 9.8 milliliters of peripheral blood were collected from each donor into EDTA-treated Vacutainer tubes. Ficoll-Paque density-gradient centrifugation was used to isolate PBMCs, with at least 6 million per sample. Total RNA, at least 6 micrograms per sample, was extracted from PBMCs with Trizol reagent. For every donor, an aliquot of PBMCs went through flow cytometry to measure the percentages of naive CD45RAhigh/CD27high T cells.

Summary of the overall study and its limitations: Since profiling was done on bulk unsorted PBMCs, naive and antigen-experienced compartments could not be conclusively compared. As age increased, observed TCR beta diversity per million T cells dropped in a roughly linear way, and a significant reduction was already evident by age around 41. Compared with the aged group, the long-lived group had more naive CD4+ T cells, fewer expanded clones and increased TCR diversity, suggesting age selection. Donor CMV infection status was unknown, potentially confounding age-related changes in expanded clonotypes. Estimates of total diversity based on one million sequenced T cells were regarded as lower bounds and as underestimates. The percentage of naive T cells measured by flow cytometry correlated strongly with observed TCR beta diversity.

Libraries were built with 5' RACE. The run used an Illumina HiSeq 2500. A second about 7 to 12 cycle PCR used a sample-barcoded 5' primer and a J-beta primer mix. A unique molecular identifier was introduced onto each TCR beta cDNA molecule by a template-switch 5' adaptor carrying 12 random nucleotides. Each sample yielded at least 2.5 million CDR3-containing paired-end reads. First-strand cDNA synthesis was performed from all RNA using the Mint cDNA synthesis kit, with priming by a TRBC-specific oligonucleotide. All cDNA was treated with uracil-DNA glycosylase and then went through a first 18-cycle PCR with the universal primers M1SS and BC2_uni_R. The source study handled its data this way. Each sample was normalized by randomly selecting 1 million high-quality reads, each carrying a distinct molecular identifier. Reads sharing molecular identifiers were discarded rather than binned into consensus sequences. MiTCR, set to a Q25 quality threshold and the strictest error-elimination algorithm, was used for CDR3 identification, clonotype clustering and error correction. A nonparametric unseen species model with Euler transformation was used to estimate lower-bound total TCR beta diversity. TCRdb passed the public sequencing reads through fastp at Q25 and MiXCR, retaining productive beta sequences. Identical CDR3 proteins give one entry, which carries the most common genes and DNA. The V and J calls were determined by TCRdb, not by the authors. The sample profile shows around 650,000 distinct CDR3 sequences; about 32% of them were found once. The ten largest clones take up 15% to 19% of the sample.

The origin of this receptor is an elderly woman in good health. Donor details come from another sample of the same person, matched by shared clones. The sequenced sample consisted of blood. The chain couples TRBV20-1 to TRBJ2-3; 10 of the junction bases match TRBD1. The DNA sequence is given as TGCAGTGCTGGGCAGGGGACAGGGGTTTTCGATACGCAGTATTTT. It is translated as CSAGQGTGVFDTQYF.